The entry that follows covers one TCR beta chain sequence. The specificity of this receptor is unknown. No quality values exist for individual bases; no much larger clone is one base distant. Deep-resolution immunoSEQ TCR-beta sequencing was performed on DNA from uncultured naive and memory CD4+ T cells. Regarding the original processing steps: Preprocessing removed nonproductive sequences and CDR3s not starting with C, not ending with F or W, or shorter than 7 amino acids. Cultured and uncultured naive and memory CD4+ repertoires were searched for previously identified spike- and CEF-reactive CDR3s. CDR3 homology was quantified as pairwise Levenshtein distance, calculated with the stringdist R package after three terminal residues were trimmed from each end. The table comes from immuneACCESS by way of TCRdb, which keeps in-frame sequences with V and J called. Part of the clones is missing from these tables; in studies checked, under half for an unresolved V gene and the rest for unknown reasons. D and trimming were read from the DNA, whereas the V and J calls and clone size are those reported in that table. The sample profile shows approximately 64,000 clones; 85% to 95% of them were found once. The ten biggest clones cover 0.11% to 0.15% of the sample.

These data are taken from a study of CD4 T cells in relation to SARS-CoV-2 and coronaviruses (dated by TCRdb to 2020 to 2022). Study-wide context: Using patient-derived lymphoblastoid cell lines, the shared crossreactive spike epitopes were mapped to their HLA restriction. For other donors in the study, expansion assays were sequenced with a different, Illumina-based TCR-beta assay. The study assessed, at the TCR clonotype level, memory CD4+ T cell crossreactivity between SARS-CoV-2 and common cold coronavirus spike proteins. Samples from three pre-COVID donors and the naive versus memory experiments were sequenced with the Adaptive Biotechnologies TCR-sequencing kit; other data were Illumina-based.

CD4+ T cells from unexposed donors were collected before the COVID-19 pandemic (2011-2018). Naive and memory CD4+ T cells were separated from cryopreserved PBMCs through CD4 enrichment, which was followed by EasySep naive CD4+ T cell enrichment. The leukapheresis product used for the unexposed donors was purchased from a commercial source. Ficoll-Paque PLUS gradient centrifugation was used to isolate PBMCs from leukapheresis product or whole blood. PBMCs were either cryopreserved at -140°C or used fresh in the expansion assay. The QIAamp Micro DNA Kit was used to extract genomic DNA from the CD4+ T cells. Summary of the overall study and its limitations: Because the crossreactivity analysis focused on spike protein, crossreactivity against other viral proteins was not assessed. Significantly weaker SARS-CoV-2-driven expansion was shown by crossreactive clones than by monoreactive clones, consistent with antigenic imprinting. Memory CD4+ clonotypes crossrecognizing SARS-CoV-2 and at least one common cold coronavirus spike were found in approximately 60% of donors. The study was limited by small numbers of patients and tested TCRs. Sequencing naive versus memory cells indicated that the assay picks up memory recall responses, not primary responses primed during culture. Because no donor provided both pre-pandemic and post-infection samples, tracing the source of pre-existing responses was limited.

Taken from cysteine to phenylalanine, the CDR3 has 14 residues. Only the CDR3 part of the read is kept: 42 bases, read in frame from the first base. CDR1 is given as MDHEN and CDR2 as SYDVKM, both from the germline V gene. At the junction V is shortened by 6 bases and J by 6 bases, with 15 bases in between. The V and J genes are TRBV28 and TRBJ1-5; a tentative D call is TRBD1 (6 bases match). Sequencing input: naive CD4+ T cells from PBMCs. The cell subset or site label, read with the paper, signifies: naive CD4+ T cells isolated by negative enrichment. The TCR originated in a human donor in good health. The sequence in DNA is TGTGCCAGCAGCCATAGGTGGGGGCCTCAGCCCCAGCATTTT. Translated, it reads CASSHRWGPQPQHF.